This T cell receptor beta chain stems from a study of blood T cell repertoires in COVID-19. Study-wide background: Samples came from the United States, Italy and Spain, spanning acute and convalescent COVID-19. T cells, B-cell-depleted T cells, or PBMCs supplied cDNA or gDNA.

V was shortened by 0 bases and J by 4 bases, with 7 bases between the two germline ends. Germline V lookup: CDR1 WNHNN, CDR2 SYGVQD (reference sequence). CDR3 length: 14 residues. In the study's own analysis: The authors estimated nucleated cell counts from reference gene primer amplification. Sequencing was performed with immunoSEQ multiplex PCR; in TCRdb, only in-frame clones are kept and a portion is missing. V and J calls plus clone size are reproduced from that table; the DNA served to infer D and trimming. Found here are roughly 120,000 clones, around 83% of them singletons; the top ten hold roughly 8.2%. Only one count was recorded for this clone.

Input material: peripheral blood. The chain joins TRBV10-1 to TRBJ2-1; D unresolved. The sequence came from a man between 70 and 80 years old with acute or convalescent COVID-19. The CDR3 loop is CASSESFKYNEQFF. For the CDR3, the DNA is TGCGCCAGCAGTGAGTCGTTTAAATACAATGAGCAGTTCTTC.